The following is a TCR beta chain sequence with its context. Original analysis: Amplification from reference gene primers served as the basis for estimated nucleated cell counts. Here immunoSEQ multiplex PCR was the method, and the copy in TCRdb shows in-frame clones only, minus some. For V, J and clone size, that table is used; D and trimming come from the DNA. The sample comprises 150,000 to 160,000 clones, about 85% of which are singletons, and around 0.63% rests with the top ten. The data are from a study of blood T cell repertoires in COVID-19. Across the whole study: COVID-19 samples, acute and convalescent, were from the United States, Italy and Spain. Sample material is recorded as cDNA or gDNA derived from T cells, B-cell-depleted T cells, or PBMCs.

Seattle patient enrollment occurred during active infection, with longitudinal follow-up thereafter. Sequenced material: peripheral blood. This TCR was sampled from a man between 60 and 75 years old with COVID-19, enrolled during active disease.

CDR3 region: CATGQGSNQPQHF. The CDR3 nucleotides read TGTGCCACCGGACAGGGGAGCAATCAGCCCCAGCATTTT. This chain uses TRBV10-3 with TRBJ1-5, with 9 bases identical to TRBD1. In germline, CDR1 is ENHRY, CDR2 SYGVKD. The trim removed 10 bases at V and 1 base at J, leaving 2 bases unmatched. The CDR3 is 13 amino acids.